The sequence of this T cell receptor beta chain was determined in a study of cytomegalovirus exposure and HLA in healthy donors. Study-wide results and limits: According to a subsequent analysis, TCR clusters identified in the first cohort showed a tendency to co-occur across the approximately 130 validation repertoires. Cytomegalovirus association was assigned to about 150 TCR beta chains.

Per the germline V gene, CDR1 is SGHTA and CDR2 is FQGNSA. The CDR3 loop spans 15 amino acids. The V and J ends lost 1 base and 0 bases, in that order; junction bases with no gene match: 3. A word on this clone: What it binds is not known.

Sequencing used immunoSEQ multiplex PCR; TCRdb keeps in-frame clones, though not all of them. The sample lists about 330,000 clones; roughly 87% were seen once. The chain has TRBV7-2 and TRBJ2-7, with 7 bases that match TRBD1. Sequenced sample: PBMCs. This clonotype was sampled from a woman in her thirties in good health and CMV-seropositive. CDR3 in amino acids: CASSLEGTASYEQYF. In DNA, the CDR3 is TGTGCCAGCAGCTTAGAAGGGACAGCCTCCTACGAGCAGTACTTC. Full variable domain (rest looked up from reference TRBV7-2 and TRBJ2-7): GAGVSQSPSNKVTEKGKDVELRCDPISGHTALYWYRQSLGQGLEFLIYFQGNSAPDKSGLPSDRFSAERTGGSVSTLTIQRTQQEDSAVYLCASSLEGTASYEQYFGPGTRLTVT.